The T cell receptor (beta chain) described here comes from a study of blood T cell repertoires in COVID-19. Across the whole study: Samples representing acute and convalescent COVID-19 were sourced from the United States, Italy and Spain. Nucleic acid was either cDNA or gDNA, and it came from T cells, B-cell-depleted T cells, or PBMCs.

Germline values: CDR1 LNHNV, CDR2 YYDKDF (reference sequence). V lost 8 bases, J lost 11 bases, and 16 bases lay in between. The CDR3 has 13 amino acids. As handled by the study authors: Amplification of reference gene primers provided the estimated nucleated cell counts. The data were produced by immunoSEQ multiplex PCR, yet TCRdb's version contains in-frame clones alone and is incomplete. V and J calls and clone size are as listed in that table; D and trimming were resolved from the DNA. The data contain roughly 70,000 clones, roughly 87% of them singletons. The V and J genes are TRBV15 and TRBJ1-6, with D perhaps matching TRBD1 (5 bases). This sequence was found in an elderly woman with active or convalescent COVID-19. Input material: peripheral blood. CDR3 DNA: TGTGCCACCGGTGCAGGGTTGAGTGCACCCCTCCACTTT. This encodes CATGAGLSAPLHF.